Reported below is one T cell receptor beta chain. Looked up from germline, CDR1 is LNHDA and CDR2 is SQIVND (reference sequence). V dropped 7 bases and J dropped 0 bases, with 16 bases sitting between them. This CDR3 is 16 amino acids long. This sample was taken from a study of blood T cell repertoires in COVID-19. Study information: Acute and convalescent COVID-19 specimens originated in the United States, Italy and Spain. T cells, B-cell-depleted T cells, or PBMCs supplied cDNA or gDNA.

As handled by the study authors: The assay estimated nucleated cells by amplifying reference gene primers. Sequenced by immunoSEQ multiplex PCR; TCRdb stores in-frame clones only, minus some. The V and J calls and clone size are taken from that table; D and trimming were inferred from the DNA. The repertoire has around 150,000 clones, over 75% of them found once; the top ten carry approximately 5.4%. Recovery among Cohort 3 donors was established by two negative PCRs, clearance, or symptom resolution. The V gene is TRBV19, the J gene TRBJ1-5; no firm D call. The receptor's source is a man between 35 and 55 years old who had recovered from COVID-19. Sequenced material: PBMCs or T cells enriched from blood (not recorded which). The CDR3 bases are TGTGCCAGTACCTTTGGAGGGAGTTATAGCAATCAGCCCCAGCATTTT. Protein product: CASTFGGSYSNQPQHF.